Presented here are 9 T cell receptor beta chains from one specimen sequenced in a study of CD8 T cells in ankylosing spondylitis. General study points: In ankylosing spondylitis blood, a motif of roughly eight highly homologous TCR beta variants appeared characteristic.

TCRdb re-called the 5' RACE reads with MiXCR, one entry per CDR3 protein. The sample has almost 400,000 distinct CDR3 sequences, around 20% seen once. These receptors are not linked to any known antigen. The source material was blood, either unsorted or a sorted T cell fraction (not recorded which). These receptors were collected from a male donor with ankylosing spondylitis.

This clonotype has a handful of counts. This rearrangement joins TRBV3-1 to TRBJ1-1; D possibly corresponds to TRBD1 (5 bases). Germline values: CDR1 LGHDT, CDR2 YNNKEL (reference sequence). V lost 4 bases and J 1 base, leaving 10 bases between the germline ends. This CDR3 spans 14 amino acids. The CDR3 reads CASSPIGGNTEAFF. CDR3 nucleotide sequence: TGTGCCAGCAGCCCGATCGGGGGGAACACTGAAGCTTTCTTT.

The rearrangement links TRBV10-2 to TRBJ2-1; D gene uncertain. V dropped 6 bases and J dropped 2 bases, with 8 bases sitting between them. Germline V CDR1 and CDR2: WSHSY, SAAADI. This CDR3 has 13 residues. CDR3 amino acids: CASRVGAYNEQFF. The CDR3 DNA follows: TGCGCCAGCAGGGTAGGTGCCTACAATGAGCAGTTCTTC.

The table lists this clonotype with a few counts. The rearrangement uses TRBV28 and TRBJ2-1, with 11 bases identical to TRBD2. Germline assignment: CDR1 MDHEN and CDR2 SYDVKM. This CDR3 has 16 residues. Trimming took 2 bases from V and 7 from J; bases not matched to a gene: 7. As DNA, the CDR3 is TGTGCCAGCAGTTTAGAGACTAGCGGGATGTGGAATGAGCAGTTCTTC. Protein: CASSLETSGMWNEQFF.

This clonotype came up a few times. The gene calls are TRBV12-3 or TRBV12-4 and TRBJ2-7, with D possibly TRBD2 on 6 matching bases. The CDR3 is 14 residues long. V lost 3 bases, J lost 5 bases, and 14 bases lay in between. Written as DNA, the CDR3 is TGTGCCAGCAGTTTTACCGGGGGAAGCCACGAGCAGTACTTC. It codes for CASSFTGGSHEQYF.

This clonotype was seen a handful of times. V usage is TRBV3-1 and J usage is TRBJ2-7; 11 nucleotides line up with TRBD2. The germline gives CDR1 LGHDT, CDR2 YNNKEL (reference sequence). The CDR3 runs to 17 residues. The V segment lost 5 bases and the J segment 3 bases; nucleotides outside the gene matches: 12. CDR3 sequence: CASSTSRRGLAVYEQYF. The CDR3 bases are TGTGCCAGCAGCACAAGTCGGAGGGGACTAGCGGTCTACGAGCAGTACTTC.

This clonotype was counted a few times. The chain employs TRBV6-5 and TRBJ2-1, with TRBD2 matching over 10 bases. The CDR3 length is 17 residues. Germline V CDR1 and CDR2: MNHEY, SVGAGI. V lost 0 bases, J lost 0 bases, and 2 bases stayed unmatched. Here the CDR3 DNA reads TGTGCCAGCAGTTACTCTAGCGGGGGGAGCTCCTACAATGAGCAGTTCTTC. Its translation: CASSYSSGGSSYNEQFF.

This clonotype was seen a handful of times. In DNA, the CDR3 is TGTGCCAGCAGCGTCCTGGGAGTCTACAATGAGCAGTTCTTC. Its protein product is CASSVLGVYNEQFF. This chain joins TRBV7-2 and TRBJ2-1, with D perhaps matching TRBD2 (5 bases). Trimming pared 5 bases from V and 3 bases from J, leaving 11 bases between. This CDR3 has 14 residues. Per germline, CDR1 SGHTA and CDR2 FQGNSA.

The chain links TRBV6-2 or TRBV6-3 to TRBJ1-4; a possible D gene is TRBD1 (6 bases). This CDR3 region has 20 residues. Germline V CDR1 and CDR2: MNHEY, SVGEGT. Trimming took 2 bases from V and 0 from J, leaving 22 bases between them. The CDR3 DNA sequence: TGTGCCAGCAGTTACACCGCTCCAGGGGCGGGAACTCCAACTAATGAAAAACTGTTTTTT. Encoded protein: CASSYTAPGAGTPTNEKLFF.

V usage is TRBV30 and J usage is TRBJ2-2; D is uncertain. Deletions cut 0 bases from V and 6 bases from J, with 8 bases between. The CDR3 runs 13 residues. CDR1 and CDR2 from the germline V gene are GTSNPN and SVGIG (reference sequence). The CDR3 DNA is TGTGCCTGGAGTGTACTGAGGTCCGGGGAGCTGTTTTTT. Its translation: CAWSVLRSGELFF.